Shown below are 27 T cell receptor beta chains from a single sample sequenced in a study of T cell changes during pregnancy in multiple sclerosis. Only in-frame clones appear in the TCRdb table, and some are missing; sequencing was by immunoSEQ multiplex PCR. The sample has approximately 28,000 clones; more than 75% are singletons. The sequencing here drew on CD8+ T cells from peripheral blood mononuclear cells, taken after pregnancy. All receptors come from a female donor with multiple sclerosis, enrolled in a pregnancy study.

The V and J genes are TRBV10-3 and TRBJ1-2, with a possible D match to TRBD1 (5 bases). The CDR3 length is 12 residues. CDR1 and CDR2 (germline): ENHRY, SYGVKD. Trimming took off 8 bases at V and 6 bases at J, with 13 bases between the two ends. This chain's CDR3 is CAIGAQDDGYTF. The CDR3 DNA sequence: TGTGCCATCGGGGCGCAGGACGATGGCTACACCTTC.

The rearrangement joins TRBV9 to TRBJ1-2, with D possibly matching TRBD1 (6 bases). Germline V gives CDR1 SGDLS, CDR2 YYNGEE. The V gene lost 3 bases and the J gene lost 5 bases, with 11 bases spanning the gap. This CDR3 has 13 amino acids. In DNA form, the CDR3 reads TGTGCCAGCAGCGCTATGACAGGTTATGGCTACACCTTC. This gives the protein CASSAMTGYGYTF.

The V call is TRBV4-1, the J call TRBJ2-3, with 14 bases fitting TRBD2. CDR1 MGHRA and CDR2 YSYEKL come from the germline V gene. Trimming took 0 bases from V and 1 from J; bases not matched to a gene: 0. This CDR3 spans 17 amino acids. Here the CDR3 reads CASSQETSGGGTDTQYF. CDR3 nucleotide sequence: TGCGCCAGCAGCCAAGAGACTAGCGGGGGGGGCACAGATACGCAGTATTTT.

CDR3 loop: CASWGTGGTDTQYF. The CDR3 region has the DNA TGTGCCAGCTGGGGGACAGGGGGCACAGATACGCAGTATTTT. This sequence joins TRBV6-5 and TRBJ2-3; 10 nucleotides match TRBD1. J was trimmed by 1 base and V by 8 bases; bases with no gene match: 3. This CDR3 region has 14 residues. Per the germline V gene, CDR1 is MNHEY and CDR2 is SVGAGI.

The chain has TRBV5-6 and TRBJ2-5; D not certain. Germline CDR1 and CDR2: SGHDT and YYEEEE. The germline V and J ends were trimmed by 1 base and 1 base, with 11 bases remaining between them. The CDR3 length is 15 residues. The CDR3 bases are TGTGCCAGCAGCTTGTCCCCCAGTTTCCAAGAGACCCAGTACTTC. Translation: CASSLSPSFQETQYF.

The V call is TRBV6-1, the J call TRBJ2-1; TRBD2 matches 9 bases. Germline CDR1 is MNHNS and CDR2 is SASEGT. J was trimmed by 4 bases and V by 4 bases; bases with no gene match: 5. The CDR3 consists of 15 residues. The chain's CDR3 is CASSGLAGGYNEQFF. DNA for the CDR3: TGTGCCAGCAGTGGCCTGGCGGGGGGGTACAATGAGCAGTTCTTC.

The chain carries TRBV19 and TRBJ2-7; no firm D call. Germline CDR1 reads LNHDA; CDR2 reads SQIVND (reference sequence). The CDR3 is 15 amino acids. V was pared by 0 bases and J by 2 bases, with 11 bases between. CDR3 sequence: CASSIDLNTAYEQYF. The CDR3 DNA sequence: TGTGCCAGTAGTATAGATCTCAACACCGCCTACGAGCAGTACTTC.

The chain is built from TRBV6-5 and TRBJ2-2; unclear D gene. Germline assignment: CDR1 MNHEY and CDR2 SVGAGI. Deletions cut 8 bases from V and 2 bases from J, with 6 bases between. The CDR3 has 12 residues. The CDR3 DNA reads TGTGCCAGCGGGCACAACACCGGGGAGCTGTTTTTT. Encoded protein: CASGHNTGELFF.

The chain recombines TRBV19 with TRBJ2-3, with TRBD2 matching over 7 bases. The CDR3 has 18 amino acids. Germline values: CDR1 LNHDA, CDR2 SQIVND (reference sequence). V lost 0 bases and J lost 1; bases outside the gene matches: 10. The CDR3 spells CASSIDQEGRGGTDTQYF. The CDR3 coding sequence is TGTGCCAGTAGTATAGATCAGGAGGGGAGGGGCGGCACAGATACGCAGTATTTT.

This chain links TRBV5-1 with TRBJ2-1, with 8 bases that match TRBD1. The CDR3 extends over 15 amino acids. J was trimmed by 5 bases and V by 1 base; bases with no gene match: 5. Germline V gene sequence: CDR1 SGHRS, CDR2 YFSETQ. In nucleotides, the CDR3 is TGCGCCAGCAGCTTGTTTCAGGGGGCCAACAATGAGCAGTTCTTC. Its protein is CASSLFQGANNEQFF.

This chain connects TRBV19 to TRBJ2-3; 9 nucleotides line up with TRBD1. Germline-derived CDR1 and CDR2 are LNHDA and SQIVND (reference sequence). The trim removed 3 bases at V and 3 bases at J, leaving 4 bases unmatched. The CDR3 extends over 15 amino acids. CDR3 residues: CASSIPGQGTDTQYF. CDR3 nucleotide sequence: TGTGCCAGTAGTATCCCGGGACAGGGTACAGATACGCAGTATTTT.

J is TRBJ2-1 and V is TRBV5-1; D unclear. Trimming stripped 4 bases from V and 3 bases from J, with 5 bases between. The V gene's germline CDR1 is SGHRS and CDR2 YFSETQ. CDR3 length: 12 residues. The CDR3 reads CASSLRYNEQFF. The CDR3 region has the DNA TGCGCCAGCAGCCTCCGCTACAATGAGCAGTTCTTC.

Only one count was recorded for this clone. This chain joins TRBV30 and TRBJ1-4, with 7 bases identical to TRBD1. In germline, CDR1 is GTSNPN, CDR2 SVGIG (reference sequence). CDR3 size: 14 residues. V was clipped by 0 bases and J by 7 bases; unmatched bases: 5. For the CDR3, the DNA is TGTGCCTGGAGTGTAGGGGGCGAGTCTGAAAAACTGTTTTTT. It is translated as CAWSVGGESEKLFF.

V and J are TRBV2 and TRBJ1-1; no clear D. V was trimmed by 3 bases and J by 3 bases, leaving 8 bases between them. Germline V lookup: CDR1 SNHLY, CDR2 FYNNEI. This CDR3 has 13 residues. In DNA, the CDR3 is TGTGCCAGCAGTGAGGCCGGGTACACTGAAGCTTTCTTT. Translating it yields CASSEAGYTEAFF.

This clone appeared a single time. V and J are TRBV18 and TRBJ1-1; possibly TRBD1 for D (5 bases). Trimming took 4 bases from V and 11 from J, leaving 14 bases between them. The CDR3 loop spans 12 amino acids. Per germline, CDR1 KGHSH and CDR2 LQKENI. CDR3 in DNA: TGTGCCAGCTCACTACAGGATTTGGTTGCTTTCTTT. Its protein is CASSLQDLVAFF.

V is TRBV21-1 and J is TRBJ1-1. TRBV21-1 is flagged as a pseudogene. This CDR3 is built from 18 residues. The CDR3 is CASSKENTLAYMNTEAFF. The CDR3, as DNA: TGTGCCAGCAGCAAAGAAAACACATTAGCATACATGAACACTGAAGCTTTCTTT.

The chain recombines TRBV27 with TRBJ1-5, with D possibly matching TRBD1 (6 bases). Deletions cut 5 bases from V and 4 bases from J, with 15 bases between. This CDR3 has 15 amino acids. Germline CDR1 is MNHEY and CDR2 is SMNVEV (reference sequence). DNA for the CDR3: TGTGCCAGCAGTCCAATAGGGACACCTAATCAGCCCCAGCATTTT. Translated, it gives CASSPIGTPNQPQHF.

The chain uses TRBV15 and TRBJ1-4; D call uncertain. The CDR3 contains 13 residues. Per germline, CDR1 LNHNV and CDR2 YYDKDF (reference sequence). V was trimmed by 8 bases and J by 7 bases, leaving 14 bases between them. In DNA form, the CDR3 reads TGTGCCACCGAGAAGACGGAGGGTGAAAAACTGTTTTTT. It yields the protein CATEKTEGEKLFF. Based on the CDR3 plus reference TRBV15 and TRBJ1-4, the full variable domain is DAMVIQNPRYQVTQFGKPVTLSCSQTLNHNVMYWYQQKSSQAPKLLFHYYDKDFNNEADTPDNFQSRRPNTSFCFLDIRSPGLGDTAMYLCATEKTEGEKLFFGSGTQLSVL.

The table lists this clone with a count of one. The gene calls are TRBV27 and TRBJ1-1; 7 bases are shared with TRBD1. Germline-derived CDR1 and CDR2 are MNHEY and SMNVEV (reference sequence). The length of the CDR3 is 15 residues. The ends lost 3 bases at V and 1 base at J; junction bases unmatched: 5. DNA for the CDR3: TGTGCCAGCAGTTTTCTCAGGGGGAGGAACACTGAAGCTTTCTTT. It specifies CASSFLRGRNTEAFF.

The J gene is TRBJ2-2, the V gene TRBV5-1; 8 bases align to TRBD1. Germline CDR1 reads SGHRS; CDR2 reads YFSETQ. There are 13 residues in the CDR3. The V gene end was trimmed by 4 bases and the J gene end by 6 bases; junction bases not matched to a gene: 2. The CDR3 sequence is CASSQTGAGELFF. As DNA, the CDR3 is TGCGCCAGCAGCCAGACAGGGGCCGGGGAGCTGTTTTTT.

CDR3 protein: CASRTTQNSGNTIYF. Here the CDR3 DNA reads TGTGCCAGCCGGACAACCCAAAACTCTGGAAACACCATATATTTT. The chain carries TRBV2 and TRBJ1-3; D is perhaps TRBD1 (5 bases). CDR3 length: 15 residues. The germline CDR1 and CDR2 sequences are SNHLY and FYNNEI. Trimming shortened V by 8 bases and J by 0 bases, and 14 bases separated the two germline ends.

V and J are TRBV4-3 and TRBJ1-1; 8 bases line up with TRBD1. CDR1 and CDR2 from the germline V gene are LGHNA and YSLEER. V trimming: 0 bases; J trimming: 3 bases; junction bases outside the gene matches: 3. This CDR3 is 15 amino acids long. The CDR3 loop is CASSQEQGAYTEAFF. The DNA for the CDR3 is TGCGCCAGCAGCCAAGAGCAGGGGGCTTACACTGAAGCTTTCTTT.

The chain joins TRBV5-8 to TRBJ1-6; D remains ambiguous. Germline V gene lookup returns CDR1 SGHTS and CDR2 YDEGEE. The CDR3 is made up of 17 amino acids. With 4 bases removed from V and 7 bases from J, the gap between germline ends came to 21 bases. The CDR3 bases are TGTGCCAGCAGCACCGAGAGGGTTCGATCCCGGAATTCACCCCTCCACTTT. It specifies CASSTERVRSRNSPLHF.

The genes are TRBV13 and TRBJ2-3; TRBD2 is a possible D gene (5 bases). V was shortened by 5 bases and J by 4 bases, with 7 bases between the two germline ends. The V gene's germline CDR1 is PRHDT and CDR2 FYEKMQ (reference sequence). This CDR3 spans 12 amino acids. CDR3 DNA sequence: TGTGCCAGCAGCCCACTAGCAGATACGCAGTATTTT. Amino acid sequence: CASSPLADTQYF.

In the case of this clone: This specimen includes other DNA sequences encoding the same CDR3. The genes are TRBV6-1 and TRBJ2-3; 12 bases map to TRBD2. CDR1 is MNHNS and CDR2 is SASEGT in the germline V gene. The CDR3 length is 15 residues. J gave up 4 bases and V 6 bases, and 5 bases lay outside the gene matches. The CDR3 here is CASSVTSGGADTQYF. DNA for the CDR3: TGTGCCAGCAGCGTGACTAGCGGGGGAGCAGATACGCAGTATTTT.

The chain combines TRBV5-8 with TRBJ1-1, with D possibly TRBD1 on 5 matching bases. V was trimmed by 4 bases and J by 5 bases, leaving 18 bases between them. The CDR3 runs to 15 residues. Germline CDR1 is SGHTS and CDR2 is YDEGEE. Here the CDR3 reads CASSGGGWAATEAFF. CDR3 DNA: TGTGCCAGCAGCGGCGGGGGTTGGGCCGCGACTGAAGCTTTCTTT.

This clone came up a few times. The CDR3 loop reads CASSYSGGTYEQYF. CDR3 nucleotide sequence: TGCGCCAGCAGTTATAGCGGGGGAACGTACGAGCAGTACTTC. The V and J genes are TRBV5-1 and TRBJ2-7, with 9 bases that match TRBD2. Germline-derived CDR1 and CDR2 are SGHRS and YFSETQ. The CDR3 has 14 amino acids. V was pared by 5 bases and J by 4 bases, with 7 bases of the junction left unmatched.